A single sample gave rise to the 8 T cell receptor beta chains below, sequenced in a study of OX40 agonist ivuxolimab in advanced cancers. Sequencing was performed with immunoSEQ multiplex PCR; in TCRdb, only in-frame clones are kept and a portion is missing. The sample shows 55,000 to 80,000 clones, about 86% of them seen only once. Material: CD4+ or CD8+ T cells sorted from blood, obtained in a trial of the OX40 agonist ivuxolimab. All receptors come from an adult with an advanced solid tumor such as melanoma, head and neck, liver or kidney cancer.

V is TRBV7-8 and J is TRBJ1-2; 9 bases fit TRBD1. Germline values: CDR1 SGHVS, CDR2 FQNEAQ. The CDR3 extends over 16 amino acids. J lost 2 bases, V lost 1 base, and 5 bases had no gene match. The CDR3 spells CASSLERGQGNYGYTF. The DNA for the CDR3 is TGTGCCAGCAGCTTAGAAAGGGGACAGGGAAACTATGGCTACACCTTC.

The chain employs TRBV30 and TRBJ2-5; 11 bases line up with TRBD1. Trimming removed 4 bases from V and 4 bases from J; junction bases left unmatched: 8. CDR1 and CDR2 (germline): GTSNPN, SVGIG (reference sequence). The CDR3 contains 15 residues. The CDR3 is CAWTTGTGGGETQYF. The CDR3 region has the DNA TGTGCCTGGACTACCGGGACAGGGGGTGGAGAGACCCAGTACTTC.

V is TRBV30 and J is TRBJ1-5; D is possibly TRBD1 (6 bases). This CDR3 spans 15 amino acids. Germline lookup yields CDR1 GTSNPN and CDR2 SVGIG (reference sequence). Trimming took 1 base from V and 2 from J, leaving 12 bases between them. CDR3 region: CAWSDPGHGNQPQHF. For the CDR3, the DNA is TGTGCCTGGAGTGACCCGGGACATGGCAATCAGCCCCAGCATTTT.

V usage is TRBV5-1 and J usage is TRBJ2-2; 9 bases line up with TRBD2. The J segment lost 4 bases and the V segment lost 0 bases, leaving 7 bases of the junction unmatched. Germline loops: CDR1 SGHRS, CDR2 YFSETQ. This CDR3 region has 17 residues. The chain's CDR3 is CASSLARSGRLTGELFF. The CDR3 region has the DNA TGCGCCAGCAGCTTGGCCCGGAGCGGGAGGCTCACCGGGGAGCTGTTTTTT.

This clone is medium-sized in the sample. The chain couples TRBV5-1 to TRBJ1-3; perhaps TRBD1 as D (6 bases). Between the trimmed V and J ends, which lost 3 bases and 2 bases, there was a span of 12 bases. The CDR3 length is 15 residues. Germline CDR1 and CDR2: SGHRS and YFSETQ. The CDR3, as DNA: TGCGCCAGCAGCTCCGCTACAGGGCCTGGAAACACCATATATTTT. This codes for CASSSATGPGNTIYF.

The CDR3 region is CASSFQVEQYF. DNA of the CDR3: TGTGCCAGCAGCTTCCAGGTCGAGCAGTACTTC. The genes are TRBV11-2 and TRBJ2-7, with D hard to call. Germline CDR1 SGHAT, CDR2 FQNNGV. Trimming pared 3 bases from V and 6 bases from J, leaving 6 bases between. This CDR3 comprises 11 residues.

The chain is built from TRBV27 and TRBJ1-1, with 11 positions matching TRBD1. CDR1 and CDR2 (germline): MNHEY, SMNVEV (reference sequence). CDR3 length: 14 amino acids. The trim removed 2 bases at V and 4 bases at J, leaving 0 bases unmatched. CDR3 bases: TGTGCCAGCAGTTTAGGGACAGGGGGCACTGAAGCTTTCTTT. Translated, it gives CASSLGTGGTEAFF.

The rearrangement links TRBV6-6 to TRBJ2-7; D possibly corresponds to TRBD2 (7 bases). CDR1 and CDR2 from the germline V gene are MNHNY and SVGAGI (reference sequence). CDR3 length equals 15 residues. The germline V and J ends were trimmed by 4 bases and 0 bases, with 13 bases remaining between them. DNA of the CDR3: TGTGCCAGCAGTTCCCGGGGGGCCCCCTCCTACGAGCAGTACTTC. This codes for CASSSRGAPSYEQYF.